Listed below are T cell receptor beta chains from one sample, sequenced in a study of T cell changes during pregnancy in multiple sclerosis. Some clones are missing from TCRdb's copy, which holds only in-frame ones; the method was immunoSEQ multiplex PCR. The sample lists approximately 40,000 clones; approximately 88% were seen once. The starting material was peripheral blood, obtained in the first trimester of pregnancy. The origin of the receptors is a female donor in good health, enrolled as a control in a pregnancy study. Both conserved end residues are part of each CDR3. Clone size, where shown, is once, few, many, or a class for clones that have expanded.

few	TRBJ1-4	TRBV5-6	CASSPRDNGFEKLFF
-	TRBJ2-7	TRBV18	CASSTGTDYYEQYF
-	TRBJ2-1	TRBV5-1	CASSFGLASGFGDEQFF
-	TRBJ1-1	TRBV7-2	CASSSGRGTGASSEAFF
-	TRBJ2-1	TRBV28	CASSTGTGAFNEQFF
-	TRBJ2-6	TRBV4-2	CASSHQGTGTHLLPGANVLTF
-	TRBJ2-1	TRBV9	CASSSTPQVNEQFF
-	TRBJ1-4	TRBV25-1	CASSDTGTGNEKLFF
-	TRBJ2-7	TRBV11-2	CASSLVSGGPPYYEQYF
-	TRBJ1-1	TRBV7-8	CASSLGGKGNTEAFF
-	TRBJ2-1	TRBV19	CASSRGLEPYNEQFF
-	TRBJ2-7	TRBV7-2	CASSPADRASGEQYF
-	TRBJ2-3	TRBV19	CASSIYRGSDTQYF
-	TRBJ1-2	TRBV28	CAIPGVRYGYTF
once	TRBJ2-5	TRBV18	CASSPQGLAGGYQETQYF
-	TRBJ1-1	TRBV13	CASGLGANTEAFF
-	TRBJ2-5	TRBV27	CASSLGQGFGETQYF
-	TRBJ2-5	TRBV29-1	CSVETGQETQYF
-	TRBJ1-6	TRBV6-1	CASSNGQENSPLHF
-	TRBJ1-6	TRBV7-8	CASSWDRGPSSYNSPLHF
-	TRBJ1-5	TRBV5-1	CASSFQGGNQPQHF
-	TRBJ1-1	TRBV7-9	CASSLGPGGYTEAFF
-	TRBJ2-3	TRBV28	CASSDPGLAGVTQYF
-	TRBJ2-1	TRBV5-1	CASSPRSLGLVSYNEQFF
-	TRBJ2-6	TRBV9	CASSVTNQSSGANVLTF
-	TRBJ2-1	TRBV5-1	CASSAGTSGGVHEQFF
-	TRBJ1-5	TRBV6-5	CASRDVGGRQPQHF
-	TRBJ2-5	TRBV19	CASSERGVGQETQYF
-	TRBJ1-3	TRBV7-2	CASSLDTPRAGNTIYF
once	TRBJ1-6	TRBV7-2	CASSHLRRQGSYSPLHF
-	TRBJ2-5	TRBV7-6	CASSLDGSGAIQETQYF
-	TRBJ1-1	TRBV11-2	CASSLRQGNTEAFF
-	TRBJ1-4	TRBV7-3	CASSPTGGADEKLFF
-	TRBJ2-3	TRBV9	CASSVDRFSTDTQYF
-	TRBJ2-1	TRBV7-2	CASSLVPRTGRDNEQFF